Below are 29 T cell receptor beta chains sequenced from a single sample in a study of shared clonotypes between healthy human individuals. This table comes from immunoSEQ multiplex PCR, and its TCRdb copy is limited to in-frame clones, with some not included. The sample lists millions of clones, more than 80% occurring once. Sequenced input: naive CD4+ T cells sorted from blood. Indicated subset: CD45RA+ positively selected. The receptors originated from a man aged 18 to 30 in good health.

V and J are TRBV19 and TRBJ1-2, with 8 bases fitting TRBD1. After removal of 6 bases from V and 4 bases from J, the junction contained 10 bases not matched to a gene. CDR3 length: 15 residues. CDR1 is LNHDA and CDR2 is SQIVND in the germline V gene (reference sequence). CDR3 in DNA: TGTGCCAGTAGAGACCAGGGGGCGCTGAGCTATGGCTACACCTTC. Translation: CASRDQGALSYGYTF.

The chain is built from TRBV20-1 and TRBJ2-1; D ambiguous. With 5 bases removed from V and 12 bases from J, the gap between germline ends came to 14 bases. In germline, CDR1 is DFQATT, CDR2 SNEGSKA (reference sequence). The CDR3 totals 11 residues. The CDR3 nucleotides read TGCAGTGCTCCCGGGTCCTCTGGGCAGTTCTTC. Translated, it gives CSAPGSSGQFF.

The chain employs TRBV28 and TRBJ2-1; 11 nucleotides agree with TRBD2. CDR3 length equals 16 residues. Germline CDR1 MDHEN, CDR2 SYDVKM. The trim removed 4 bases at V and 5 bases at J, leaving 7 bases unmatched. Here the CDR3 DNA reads TGTGCCAGCAGTTCACCTAGCGGGGGGACTAACAATGAGCAGTTCTTC. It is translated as CASSSPSGGTNNEQFF.

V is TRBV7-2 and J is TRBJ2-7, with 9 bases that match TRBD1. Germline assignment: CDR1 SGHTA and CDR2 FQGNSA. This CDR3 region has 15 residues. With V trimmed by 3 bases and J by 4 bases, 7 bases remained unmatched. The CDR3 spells CASSLDRGSHYEQYF. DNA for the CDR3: TGTGCCAGCAGCTTGGACAGGGGATCCCATTACGAGCAGTACTTC.

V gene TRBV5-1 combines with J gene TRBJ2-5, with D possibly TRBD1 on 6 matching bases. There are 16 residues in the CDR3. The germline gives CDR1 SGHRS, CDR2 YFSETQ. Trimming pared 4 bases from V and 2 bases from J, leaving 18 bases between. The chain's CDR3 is CASSRGRKGQQETQYF. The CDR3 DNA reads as TGCGCCAGCAGCCGCGGACGAAAGGGACAACAAGAGACCCAGTACTTC.

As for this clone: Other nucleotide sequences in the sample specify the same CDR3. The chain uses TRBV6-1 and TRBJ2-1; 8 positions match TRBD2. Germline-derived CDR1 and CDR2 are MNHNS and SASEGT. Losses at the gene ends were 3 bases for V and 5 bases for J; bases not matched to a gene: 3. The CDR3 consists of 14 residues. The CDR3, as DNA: TGTGCCAGCAGTGAGGCGGGGGGACACAATGAGCAGTTCTTC. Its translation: CASSEAGGHNEQFF.

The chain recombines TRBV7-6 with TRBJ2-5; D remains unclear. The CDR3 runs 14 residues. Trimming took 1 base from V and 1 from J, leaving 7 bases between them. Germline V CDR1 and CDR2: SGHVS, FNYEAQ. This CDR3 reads CASSLDRIQETQYF. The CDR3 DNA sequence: TGTGCCAGCAGCTTAGACCGGATCCAAGAGACCCAGTACTTC.

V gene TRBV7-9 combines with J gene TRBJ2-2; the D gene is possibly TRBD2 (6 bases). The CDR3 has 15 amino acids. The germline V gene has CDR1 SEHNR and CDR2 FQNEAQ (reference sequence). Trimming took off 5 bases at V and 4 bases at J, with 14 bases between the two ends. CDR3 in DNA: TGTGCCAGCAGCGCCGGGAGTTCGGCCACCGGGGAGCTGTTTTTT. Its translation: CASSAGSSATGELFF.

CDR3 residues: CASSLLSGVGQETQYF. The CDR3 DNA sequence: TGTGCCAGCAGCTTGCTTTCGGGAGTCGGTCAAGAGACCCAGTACTTC. The V call is TRBV5-4, the J call TRBJ2-5, with TRBD2 as a possible D gene (6 bases). The CDR3 is 16 amino acids. V was clipped by 1 base and J by 2 bases, with 15 bases between them. CDR1 is SGHNT and CDR2 is YYREEE in the germline V gene (reference sequence).

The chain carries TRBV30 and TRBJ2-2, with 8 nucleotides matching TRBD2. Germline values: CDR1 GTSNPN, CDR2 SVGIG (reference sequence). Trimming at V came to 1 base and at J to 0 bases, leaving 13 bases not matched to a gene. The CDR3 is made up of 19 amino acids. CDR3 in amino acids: CAWSDPAREAYPNTGELFF. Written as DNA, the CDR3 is TGTGCCTGGAGTGACCCGGCGCGGGAGGCCTATCCGAACACCGGGGAGCTGTTTTTT.

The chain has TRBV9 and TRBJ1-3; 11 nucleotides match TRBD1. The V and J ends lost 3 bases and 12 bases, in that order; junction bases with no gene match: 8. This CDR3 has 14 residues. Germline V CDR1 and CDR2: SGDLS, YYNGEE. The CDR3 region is CASSALPGQGVIYF. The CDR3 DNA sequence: TGTGCCAGCAGCGCGCTACCGGGACAGGGGGTCATATATTTT.

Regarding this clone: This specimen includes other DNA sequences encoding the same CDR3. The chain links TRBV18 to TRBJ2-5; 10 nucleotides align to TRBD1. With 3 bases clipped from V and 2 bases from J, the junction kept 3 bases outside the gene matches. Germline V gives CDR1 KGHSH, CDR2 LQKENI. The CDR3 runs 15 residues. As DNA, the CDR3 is TGTGCCAGCTCACCCCGGGACAGGGGACAAGAGACCCAGTACTTC. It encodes CASSPRDRGQETQYF. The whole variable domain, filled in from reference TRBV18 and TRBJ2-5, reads NAGVMQNPRHLVRRRGQEARLRCSPMKGHSHVYWYRQLPEEGLKFMVYLQKENIIDESGMPKERFSAEFPKEGPSILRIQQVVRGDSAAYFCASSPRDRGQETQYFGPGTRLLVL.

The CDR3 protein is CASRDSPIRGGTEAFF. The DNA of the CDR3 is TGTGCCAGCAGGGACAGCCCGATCAGGGGGGGAACTGAAGCTTTCTTT. The chain recombines TRBV27 with TRBJ1-1, with 7 bases lining up with TRBD1. This CDR3 region has 16 residues. The V and J ends lost 6 bases and 5 bases, in that order; junction bases with no gene match: 15. CDR1 is MNHEY, CDR2 SMNVEV, per germline (reference sequence).

As DNA, the CDR3 is TGTGCCATCAGTCAAGAACAGGGGGCGGGCGGGGAGCTGTTTTTT. This encodes CAISQEQGAGGELFF. The V and J genes are TRBV10-3 and TRBJ2-2; 9 bases match TRBD1. Germline V lookup: CDR1 ENHRY, CDR2 SYGVKD. Trimming took 5 bases from V and 7 from J; bases not matched to a gene: 8. This CDR3 region has 15 residues.

The CDR3 nucleotides read TGTGCCAGCAGTGCAACAGGGCTAAGTAATTCACCCCTCCACTTT. Protein sequence: CASSATGLSNSPLHF. The chain combines TRBV6-1 with TRBJ1-6; weak D call: TRBD1 (6 bases). Germline CDR1 is MNHNS and CDR2 is SASEGT. The CDR3 length is 15 residues. Trimming stripped 4 bases from V and 6 bases from J, with 13 bases between.

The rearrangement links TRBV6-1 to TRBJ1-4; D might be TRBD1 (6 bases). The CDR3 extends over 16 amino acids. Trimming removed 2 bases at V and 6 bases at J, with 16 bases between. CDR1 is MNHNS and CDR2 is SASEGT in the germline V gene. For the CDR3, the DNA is TGTGCCAGCAGTGAACGAGTAGCAGGGGACGATGAAAAACTGTTTTTT. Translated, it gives CASSERVAGDDEKLFF.

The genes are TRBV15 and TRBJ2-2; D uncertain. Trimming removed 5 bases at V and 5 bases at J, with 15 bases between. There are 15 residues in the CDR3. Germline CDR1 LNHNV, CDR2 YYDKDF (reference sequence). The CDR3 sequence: CATSPQRLRTGELFF. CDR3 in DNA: TGTGCCACCAGCCCCCAACGACTGAGAACCGGGGAGCTGTTTTTT.

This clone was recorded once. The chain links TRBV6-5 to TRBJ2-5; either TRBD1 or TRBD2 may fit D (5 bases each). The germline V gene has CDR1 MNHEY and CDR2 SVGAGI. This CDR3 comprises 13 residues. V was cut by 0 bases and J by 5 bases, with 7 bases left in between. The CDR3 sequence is CASSYSRDETQYF. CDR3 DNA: TGTGCCAGCAGTTACTCGAGGGACGAGACCCAGTACTTC.

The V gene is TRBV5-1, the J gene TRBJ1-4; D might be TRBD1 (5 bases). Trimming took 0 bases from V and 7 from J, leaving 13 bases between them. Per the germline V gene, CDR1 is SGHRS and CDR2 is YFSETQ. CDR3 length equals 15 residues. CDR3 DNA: TGCGCCAGCAGCTTGGGACAGTCCTGGGGTGAAAAACTGTTTTTT. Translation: CASSLGQSWGEKLFF.

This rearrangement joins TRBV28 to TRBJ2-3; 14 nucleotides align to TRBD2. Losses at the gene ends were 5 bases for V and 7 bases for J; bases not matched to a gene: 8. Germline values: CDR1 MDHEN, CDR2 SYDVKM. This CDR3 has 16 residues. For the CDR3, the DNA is TGTGCCAGCAGTCCCGAAGGACTAGCGGGGGGTCATACGCAGTATTTT. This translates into CASSPEGLAGGHTQYF. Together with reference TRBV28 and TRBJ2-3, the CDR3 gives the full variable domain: DVKVTQSSRYLVKRTGEKVFLECVQDMDHENMFWYRQDPGLGLRLIYFSYDVKMKEKGDIPEGYSVSREKKERFSLILESASTNQTSMYLCASSPEGLAGGHTQYFGPGTRLTVL.

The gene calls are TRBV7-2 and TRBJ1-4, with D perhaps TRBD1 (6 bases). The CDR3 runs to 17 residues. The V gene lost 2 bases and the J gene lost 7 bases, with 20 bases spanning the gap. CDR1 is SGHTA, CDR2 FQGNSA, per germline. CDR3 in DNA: TGTGCCAGCAGCTTACCGTCACTGGGGGGCGCGGGTGAAAAACTGTTTTTT. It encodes CASSLPSLGGAGEKLFF.

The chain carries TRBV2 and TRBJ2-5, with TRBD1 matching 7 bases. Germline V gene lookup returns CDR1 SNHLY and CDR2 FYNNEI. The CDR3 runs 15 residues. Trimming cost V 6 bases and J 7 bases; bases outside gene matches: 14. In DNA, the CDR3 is TGTGCCAGCAGAACAGGGGTAAAGCTGGCCGGGACCCAGTACTTC. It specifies CASRTGVKLAGTQYF.

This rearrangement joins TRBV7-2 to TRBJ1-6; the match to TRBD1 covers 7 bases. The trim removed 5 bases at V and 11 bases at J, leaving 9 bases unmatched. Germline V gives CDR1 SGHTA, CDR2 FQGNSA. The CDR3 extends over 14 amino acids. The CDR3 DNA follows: TGTGCCAGCAGCGGAGCCCAAGGACAGGCACCCCTCCACTTT. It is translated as CASSGAQGQAPLHF. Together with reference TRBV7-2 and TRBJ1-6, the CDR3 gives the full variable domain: GAGVSQSPSNKVTEKGKDVELRCDPISGHTALYWYRQSLGQGLEFLIYFQGNSAPDKSGLPSDRFSAERTGGSVSTLTIQRTQQEDSAVYLCASSGAQGQAPLHFGNGTRLTVT.

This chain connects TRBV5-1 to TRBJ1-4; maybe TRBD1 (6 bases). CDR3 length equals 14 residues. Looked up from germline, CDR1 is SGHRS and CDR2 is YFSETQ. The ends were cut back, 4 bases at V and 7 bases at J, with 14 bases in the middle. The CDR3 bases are TGCGCCAGCAGCCCGCAGGGGTCGGGTGAAAAACTGTTTTTT. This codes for CASSPQGSGEKLFF.

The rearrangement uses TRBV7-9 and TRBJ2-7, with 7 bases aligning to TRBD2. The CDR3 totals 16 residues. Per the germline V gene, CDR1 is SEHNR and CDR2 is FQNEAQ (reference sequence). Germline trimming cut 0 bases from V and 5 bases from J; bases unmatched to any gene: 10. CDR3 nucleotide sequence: TGTGCCAGCAGCTTAGCGATGGGGGGGTCTCTCCACGAGCAGTACTTC. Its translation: CASSLAMGGSLHEQYF.

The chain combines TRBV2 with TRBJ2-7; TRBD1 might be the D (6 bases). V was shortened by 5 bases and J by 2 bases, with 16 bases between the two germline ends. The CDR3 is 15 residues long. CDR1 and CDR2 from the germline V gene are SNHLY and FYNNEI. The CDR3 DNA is TGTGCCAGCAGTCTGGACAGTTTCGAAACCTACGAGCAGTACTTC. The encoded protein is CASSLDSFETYEQYF.

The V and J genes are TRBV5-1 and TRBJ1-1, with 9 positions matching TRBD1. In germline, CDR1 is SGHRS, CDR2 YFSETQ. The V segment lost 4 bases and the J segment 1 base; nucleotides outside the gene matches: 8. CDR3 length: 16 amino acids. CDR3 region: CASSNLQGATNTEAFF. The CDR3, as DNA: TGCGCCAGCAGCAACTTACAGGGGGCGACGAACACTGAAGCTTTCTTT.

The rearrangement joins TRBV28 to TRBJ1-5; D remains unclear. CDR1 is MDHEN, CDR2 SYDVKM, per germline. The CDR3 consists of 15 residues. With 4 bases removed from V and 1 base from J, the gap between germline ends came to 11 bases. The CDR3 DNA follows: TGTGCCAGCAGTTATACTCAGAAAAGCAATCAGCCCCAGCATTTT. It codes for CASSYTQKSNQPQHF.

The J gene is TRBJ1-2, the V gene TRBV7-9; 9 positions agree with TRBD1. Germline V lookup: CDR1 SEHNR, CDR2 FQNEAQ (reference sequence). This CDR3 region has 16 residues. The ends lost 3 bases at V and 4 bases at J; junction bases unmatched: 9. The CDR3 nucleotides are TGTGCCAGCAGCTTCCAGGGACAGGGAGGGGGCTATGGCTACACCTTC. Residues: CASSFQGQGGGYGYTF. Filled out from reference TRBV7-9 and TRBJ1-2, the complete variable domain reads DTGVSQNPRHKITKRGQNVTFRCDPISEHNRLYWYRQTLGQGPEFLTYFQNEAQLEKSRLLSDRFSAERPKGSFSTLEIQRTEQGDSAMYLCASSFQGQGGGYGYTFGSGTRLTVV.